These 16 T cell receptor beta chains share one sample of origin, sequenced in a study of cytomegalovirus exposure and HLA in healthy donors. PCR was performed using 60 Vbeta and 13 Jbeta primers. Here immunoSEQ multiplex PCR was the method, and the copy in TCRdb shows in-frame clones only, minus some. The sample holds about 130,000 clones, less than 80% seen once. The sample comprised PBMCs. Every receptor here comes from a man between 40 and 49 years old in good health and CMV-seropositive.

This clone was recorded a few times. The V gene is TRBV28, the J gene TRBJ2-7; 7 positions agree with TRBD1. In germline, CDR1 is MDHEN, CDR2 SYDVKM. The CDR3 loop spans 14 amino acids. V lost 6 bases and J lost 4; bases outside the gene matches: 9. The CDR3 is CASSRQGGLYEQYF. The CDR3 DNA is TGTGCCAGCAGCCGACAGGGTGGTTTATACGAGCAGTACTTC.

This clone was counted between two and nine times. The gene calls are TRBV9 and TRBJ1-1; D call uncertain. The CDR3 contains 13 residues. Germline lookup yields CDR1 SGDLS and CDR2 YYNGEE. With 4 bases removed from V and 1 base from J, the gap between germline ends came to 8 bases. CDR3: CASSRTPNTEAFF. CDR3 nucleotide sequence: TGTGCCAGCAGCCGTACACCGAACACTGAAGCTTTCTTT.

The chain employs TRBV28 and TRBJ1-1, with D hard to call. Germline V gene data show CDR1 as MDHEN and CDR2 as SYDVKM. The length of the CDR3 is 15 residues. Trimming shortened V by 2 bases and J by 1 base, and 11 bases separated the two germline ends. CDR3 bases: TGTGCCAGCAGTTTAGGGTACAGAAGGAACACTGAAGCTTTCTTT. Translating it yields CASSLGYRRNTEAFF.

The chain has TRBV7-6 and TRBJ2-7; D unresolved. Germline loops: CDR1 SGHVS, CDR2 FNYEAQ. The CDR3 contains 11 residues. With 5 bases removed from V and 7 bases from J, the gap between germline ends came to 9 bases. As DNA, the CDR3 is TGTGCCAGCAGCCCCGCAGTGGAGCAGTACTTC. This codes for CASSPAVEQYF.

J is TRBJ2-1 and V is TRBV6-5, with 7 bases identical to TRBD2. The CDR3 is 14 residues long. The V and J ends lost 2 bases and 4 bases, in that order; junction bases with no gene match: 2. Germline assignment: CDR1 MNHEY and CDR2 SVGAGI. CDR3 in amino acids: CASSYGGGYNEQFF. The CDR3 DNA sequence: TGTGCCAGCAGTTACGGCGGGGGTTACAATGAGCAGTTCTTC.

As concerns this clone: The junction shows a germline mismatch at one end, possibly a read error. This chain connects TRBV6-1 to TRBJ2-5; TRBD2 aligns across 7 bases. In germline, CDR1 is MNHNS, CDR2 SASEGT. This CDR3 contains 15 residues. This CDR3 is CASNKGGSSQGTQYF. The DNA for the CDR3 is TGTGCCAGCAATAAGGGCGGGAGCTCCCAAGGGACCCAGTACTTC.

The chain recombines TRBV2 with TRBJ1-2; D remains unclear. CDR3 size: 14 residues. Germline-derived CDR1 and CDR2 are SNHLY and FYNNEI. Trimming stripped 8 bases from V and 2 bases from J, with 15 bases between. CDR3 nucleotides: TGTGCCAGCTCCCCACTAAGTAGCAACTATGGCTACACCTTC. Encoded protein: CASSPLSSNYGYTF.

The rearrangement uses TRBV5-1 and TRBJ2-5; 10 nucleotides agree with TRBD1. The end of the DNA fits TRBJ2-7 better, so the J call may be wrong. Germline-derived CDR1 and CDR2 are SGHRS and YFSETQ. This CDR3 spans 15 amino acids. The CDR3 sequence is CASSLRDRGSYEQYF. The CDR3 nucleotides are TGCGCCAGCAGCTTGAGGGACAGGGGTTCGTACGAGCAGTACTTC.

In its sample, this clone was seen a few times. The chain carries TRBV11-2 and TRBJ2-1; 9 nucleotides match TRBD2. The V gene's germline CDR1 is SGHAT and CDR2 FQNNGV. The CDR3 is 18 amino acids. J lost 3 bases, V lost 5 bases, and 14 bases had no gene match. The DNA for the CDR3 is TGTGCCAGCAGCCTTAGTGGGGGGGTAGCGGGAGTCTACAATGAGCAGTTCTTC. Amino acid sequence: CASSLSGGVAGVYNEQFF.

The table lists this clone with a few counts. In nucleotides, the CDR3 is TGTGCCAGCAGTGAAGCGAGGAGGGGCTACACCTTC. It translates to CASSEARRGYTF. The chain recombines TRBV2 with TRBJ1-2; no definite D call. The V gene's germline CDR1 is SNHLY and CDR2 FYNNEI. Trimming took off 0 bases at V and 8 bases at J, with 7 bases between the two ends. The CDR3 totals 12 residues.

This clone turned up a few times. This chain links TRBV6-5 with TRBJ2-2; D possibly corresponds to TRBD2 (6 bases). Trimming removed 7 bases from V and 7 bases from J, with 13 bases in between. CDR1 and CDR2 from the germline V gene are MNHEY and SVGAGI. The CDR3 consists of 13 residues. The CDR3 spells CASTPLAGGELFF. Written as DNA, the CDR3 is TGTGCCAGCACACCACTAGCAGGCGGGGAGCTGTTTTTT.

The CDR3 sequence: CASTWDSTYEQYF. The CDR3, as DNA: TGTGCCAGCACCTGGGACAGCACCTACGAGCAGTACTTC. V and J are TRBV6-5 and TRBJ2-7; 7 bases agree with TRBD1. Germline V gene sequence: CDR1 MNHEY, CDR2 SVGAGI. V gave up 7 bases and J gave up 2 bases; unmatched junction bases: 5. The CDR3 is made up of 13 amino acids.

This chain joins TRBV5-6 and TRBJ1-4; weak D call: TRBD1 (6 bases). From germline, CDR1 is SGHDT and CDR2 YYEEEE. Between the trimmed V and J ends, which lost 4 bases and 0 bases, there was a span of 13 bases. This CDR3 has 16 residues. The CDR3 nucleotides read TGTGCCAGCAGCCCGACGAGGGGGACAACTAATGAAAAACTGTTTTTT. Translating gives CASSPTRGTTNEKLFF.

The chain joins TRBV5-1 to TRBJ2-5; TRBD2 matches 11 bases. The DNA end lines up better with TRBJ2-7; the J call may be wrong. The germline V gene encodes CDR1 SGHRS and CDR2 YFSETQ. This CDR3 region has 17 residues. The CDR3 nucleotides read TGCGCCAGCAGCTCGGTGGGCGGAGTTGGGACTAGCGGCGAGCAGTACTTC. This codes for CASSSVGGVGTSGEQYF.

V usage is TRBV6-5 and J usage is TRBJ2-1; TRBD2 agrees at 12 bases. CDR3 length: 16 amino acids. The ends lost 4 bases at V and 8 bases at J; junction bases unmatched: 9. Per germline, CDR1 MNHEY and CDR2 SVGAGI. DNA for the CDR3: TGTGCCAGCAGTTGGGCTAGCGGGAGGGAAGTAGATGAGCAGTTCTTC. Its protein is CASSWASGREVDEQFF.

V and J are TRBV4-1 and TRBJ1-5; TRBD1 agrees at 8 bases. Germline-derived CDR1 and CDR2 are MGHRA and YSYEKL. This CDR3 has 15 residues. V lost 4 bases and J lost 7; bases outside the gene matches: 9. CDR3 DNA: TGCGCCAGCAGCCCTCGGGGACAGGTCGGGCAGCCCCAGCATTTT. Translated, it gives CASSPRGQVGQPQHF.